Ten or more counts support the clone carrying this T cell receptor (beta chain). What it binds is unknown. Using RNA transcripts as the source, TCR beta CDR3 regions were amplified. The TCR CDR3 first-round RT-PCR relied on the HTBI primer set. TCRdb independently ran MiXCR on the multiplex PCR reads; one entry per CDR3 protein. The repertoire holds roughly 640,000 distinct CDR3 sequences, with approximately 16% as singletons. The entry originates in a study of T cells in Graves' hyperthyroidism and ophthalmopathy. Turning to the study itself: Initial diagnosis, before any treatment, was when peripheral blood was collected. Study-level results: Most clonotypes expanded in thyroid above 0.001 were likewise present in blood.

At least 3 on the Clinical Activity Score was recorded for ophthalmopathy patients, who also had NOSPECS grade at least 4 and duration under 3 months. The authors took PBMCs from 7.5 to 10 ml fresh peripheral blood. Unmatched junction bases numbered 11, after V lost 0 bases and J lost 4 bases. The germline gives CDR1 SGHRS, CDR2 YFSETQ. The length of the CDR3 is 18 residues. The V gene is TRBV5-1, the J gene TRBJ2-5, with 11 positions matching TRBD2. Input material: blood. The TCR was taken from a woman in her thirties or forties with Graves' ophthalmopathy. CDR3 sequence: CASSLGSLLAGEGETQYF. DNA for the CDR3: TGCGCCAGCAGCTTGGGGAGTCTACTAGCGGGAGAGGGAGAGACCCAGTACTTC.